The entry below describes one T cell receptor beta chain. Its antigen is unidentified. There were only Caucasian adults among the donors, and all lived in Nashville, Tennessee. Produced via immunoSEQ multiplex PCR; TCRdb's table is partial and in-frame only. The sample has 2 million to 3 million clones, roughly 93% seen once; the top ten hold about 0.34%. CDR1 and CDR2 (germline): SGHNT, YENEEA. Unmatched junction bases numbered 4, after V lost 6 bases and J lost 2 bases. The CDR3 loop spans 14 amino acids. This sample stems from a study of shared clonotypes between healthy human individuals. Study in general: A couple of women and a few men aged 18 to 49 served as donors.

Study findings and constraints: Naive subsets tended to show greater estimated richness than memory subsets. Across four donors, naive CD4 shared roughly 5%, naive CD8 around 3.8%, memory CD4 roughly 2.1%, memory CD8 over 0.3%.

This clonotype was obtained from a man between 18 and 35 years old in good health. Some clones in this sample may be carry-over from other donors' samples. The material sequenced was naive CD4+ T cells from PBMCs. Subset indicated: CD45RA+ positively selected. The gene calls are TRBV11-3 and TRBJ2-7, with TRBD1 matching over 10 bases. CDR3: CASRGTGVTYEQYF. CDR3 DNA sequence: TGTGCCAGCAGGGGGACAGGGGTAACCTACGAGCAGTACTTC. Looking up the rest from reference TRBV11-3 and TRBJ2-7 gives the full variable domain: EAGVVQSPRYKIIEKKQPVAFWCNPISGHNTLYWYLQNLGQGPELLIRYENEEAVDDSQLPKDRFSAERLKGVDSTLKIQPAELGDSAVYLCASRGTGVTYEQYFGPGTRLTVT.